The 27 T cell receptor beta chains reported below all come from one sample, sequenced in a study of beta chain features in type 1 diabetes. Whole-study results and caveats: In every one of the four CD4+ subsets, TCRB CDR3s were moderately but significantly shorter in Type 1 diabetes patients.

What was sequenced were expressed TCRB transcripts, since all of the isolated RNA had been reverse transcribed. Clones were sequenced by immunoSEQ multiplex PCR, and TCRdb holds only the in-frame ones, with some missing. The sample lists over 650,000 clones; 11% to 15% were seen once. Their target antigens are unknown. Sequencing was carried out using naive CD4+ T cells from blood. These receptors all come from a man between 18 and 29 years old with type 1 diabetes.

This clone was detected a few times. The chain couples TRBV6-5 to TRBJ1-4, with D hard to call. The CDR3 loop spans 13 amino acids. V lost 4 bases and J 7 bases, leaving 10 bases between the germline ends. Germline CDR1 is MNHEY and CDR2 is SVGAGI. This chain's CDR3 is CASSSSGGEKLFF. CDR3 nucleotides: TGTGCCAGCAGTTCGTCCGGCGGTGAAAAACTGTTTTTT.

This clone has more than one count but fewer than ten. This sequence joins TRBV7-2 and TRBJ2-1; D unclear. Germline V lookup: CDR1 SGHTA, CDR2 FQGNSA. The CDR3 is 16 amino acids. V lost 4 bases, J lost 6 bases, and 19 bases lay in between. CDR3: CASSSYPTRPVNEQFF. The CDR3 DNA reads TGTGCCAGCAGCTCCTACCCGACCCGTCCGGTCAATGAGCAGTTCTTC.

This chain links TRBV20-1 with TRBJ2-1; D could derive from TRBD1 or TRBD2 (5 bases each). From germline, CDR1 is DFQATT and CDR2 SNEGSKA (reference sequence). V was cut by 5 bases and J by 10 bases, with 12 bases left in between. This CDR3 comprises 11 residues. CDR3 in DNA: TGCAGTGCTCCGGCCAGGGACGAGCAGTTCTTC. Its protein product is CSAPARDEQFF.

The J gene is TRBJ1-2, the V gene TRBV29-1; 7 bases are a match to TRBD1. The CDR3 extends over 15 amino acids. The trim removed 5 bases at V and 4 bases at J, leaving 13 bases unmatched. CDR1 and CDR2 from the germline V gene are SQVTM and ANQGSEA. The CDR3 DNA reads TGCAGCGTTCGGTCCAGGGGGGATCGGGCCTATGGCTACACCTTC. Its protein product is CSVRSRGDRAYGYTF. Together with reference TRBV29-1 and TRBJ1-2, the CDR3 gives the full variable domain: SAVISQKPSRDICQRGTSLTIQCQVDSQVTMMFWYRQQPGQSLTLIATANQGSEATYESGFVIDKFPISRPNLTFSTLTVSNMSPEDSSIYLCSVRSRGDRAYGYTFGSGTRLTVV.

This clone was seen more than once but under ten times. This rearrangement joins TRBV29-1 to TRBJ2-1; D is unclear. The CDR3 length is 15 residues. Per germline, CDR1 SQVTM and CDR2 ANQGSEA. Trimming took 6 bases from V and 5 from J, leaving 20 bases between them. CDR3 nucleotides: TGCAGCGTCCTTGGGGAACTTGAGAGGAACAATGAGCAGTTCTTC. This sequence encodes CSVLGELERNNEQFF.

This clone was seen more than once but under ten times. V gene TRBV15 combines with J gene TRBJ2-1; TRBD2 matches at 10 bases. Unmatched junction bases numbered 4, after V lost 3 bases and J lost 5 bases. CDR1 LNHNV and CDR2 YYDKDF come from the germline V gene (reference sequence). This CDR3 is built from 15 residues. The CDR3 region is CATSSGGLADNEQFF. In DNA, the CDR3 is TGTGCCACCAGCAGCGGCGGACTAGCGGACAATGAGCAGTTCTTC.

V and J are TRBV28 and TRBJ1-2; D is unclear. The length of the CDR3 is 13 residues. Germline V CDR1 and CDR2: MDHEN, SYDVKM. CDR3 amino acids: CATFSGWDYGYTF. The CDR3 DNA is TGTGCAACATTCTCGGGTTGGGACTATGGCTACACCTTC.

The chain is built from TRBV11-3 and TRBJ2-2, with D possibly matching TRBD2 (6 bases). The V end was cut by 5 bases, the J end by 6 bases, with 22 bases between. Germline values: CDR1 SGHNT, CDR2 YENEEA. The CDR3 covers 17 residues. CDR3 bases: TGTGCCAGCAGCCCACCCGGGACTTTCGCCTCGGCCGGGGAGCTGTTTTTT. This encodes CASSPPGTFASAGELFF.

This clone appeared a few times. The rearrangement uses TRBV6-1 and TRBJ2-5, with 8 positions matching TRBD1. The CDR3 sequence is 13 residues long. Germline V gives CDR1 MNHNS, CDR2 SASEGT. V shed 4 bases and J 6 bases; nucleotides not matched to a gene: 4. CDR3: CASSVLRGQTQYF. As DNA, the CDR3 is TGTGCCAGCAGTGTCCTCAGGGGGCAGACCCAGTACTTC.

This chain links TRBV11-2 with TRBJ2-1; no firm D call. The CDR3 runs 12 residues. V lost 5 bases, J lost 9 bases, and 11 bases lay in between. The germline V gene encodes CDR1 SGHAT and CDR2 FQNNGV. CDR3 residues: CASSVNWGEQFF. The CDR3 DNA is TGTGCCAGCAGCGTAAACTGGGGTGAGCAGTTCTTC.

This chain connects TRBV5-1 to TRBJ2-7, with a weak D call TRBD2 (5 bases). Germline lookup yields CDR1 SGHRS and CDR2 YFSETQ. The CDR3 extends over 13 amino acids. V lost 7 bases and J 0 bases, leaving 11 bases between the germline ends. CDR3 coding DNA: TGCGCCAGCGGGGTTGGGAGCTCCTACGAGCAGTACTTC. Residues: CASGVGSSYEQYF.

This clone was detected only a few times. V is TRBV9 and J is TRBJ2-7; no clear D. The CDR3 consists of 14 residues. Trimming took 6 bases from V and 0 from J, leaving 13 bases between them. Germline CDR1 SGDLS, CDR2 YYNGEE. CDR3 residues: CASTAGPDSYEQYF. The CDR3 DNA sequence: TGTGCCAGCACCGCTGGGCCCGACTCCTACGAGCAGTACTTC.

The V call is TRBV27, the J call TRBJ1-1; no clear D gene. This CDR3 region has 14 residues. The germline gives CDR1 MNHEY, CDR2 SMNVEV (reference sequence). Trimming cost V 6 bases and J 3 bases, with 14 bases left between them. CDR3 amino acids: CASRLRREYTEAFF. CDR3 nucleotide sequence: TGTGCCAGCAGGCTCAGGAGGGAGTACACTGAAGCTTTCTTT.

The chain joins TRBV2 to TRBJ2-5; unclear D gene. The J call is uncertain, as TRBJ2-7 better fits the DNA end. The CDR3 is 12 amino acids. Germline V gives CDR1 SNHLY, CDR2 FYNNEI. CDR3 in amino acids: CASSTVWYEQYF. CDR3 in DNA: TGTGCCAGCAGTACCGTGTGGTACGAGCAGTACTTC.

This clone was seen more than once but under ten times. The chain is built from TRBV7-9 and TRBJ2-7; 8 nucleotides agree with TRBD1. The CDR3 sequence is 13 residues long. In germline, CDR1 is SEHNR, CDR2 FQNEAQ (reference sequence). The V and J ends lost 4 bases and 7 bases, in that order; junction bases with no gene match: 6. The DNA for the CDR3 is TGTGCCAGCAGCTCGACAGGGGCGGGGGAGCAGTACTTC. Its translation: CASSSTGAGEQYF. The full variable domain, with the rest looked up from reference TRBV7-9 and TRBJ2-7, is DTGVSQNPRHKITKRGQNVTFRCDPISEHNRLYWYRQTLGQGPEFLTYFQNEAQLEKSRLLSDRFSAERPKGSFSTLEIQRTEQGDSAMYLCASSSTGAGEQYFGPGTRLTVT.

In this sample, this clone turned up a few times. The chain is built from TRBV10-3 and TRBJ2-5; the D gene could be TRBD1 or TRBD2 (5 bases each). This CDR3 spans 15 amino acids. Germline CDR1 reads ENHRY; CDR2 reads SYGVKD. V dropped 11 bases and J dropped 1 base, with 20 bases sitting between them. CDR3 nucleotide sequence: TGTGCCGCCGGTAGGGAGTATGGGGGCCAAGAGACCCAGTACTTC. This encodes CAAGREYGGQETQYF.

Concerning this clone: Other DNA sequences in this sample translate to the same CDR3. The genes are TRBV7-9 and TRBJ2-3; 9 bases line up with TRBD1. The ends lost 3 bases at V and 3 bases at J; junction bases unmatched: 4. This CDR3 is built from 15 residues. Germline V gene sequence: CDR1 SEHNR, CDR2 FQNEAQ (reference sequence). Here the CDR3 DNA reads TGTGCCAGCAGCTTGGGGACAGGGAGTACAGATACGCAGTATTTT. Amino acids: CASSLGTGSTDTQYF.

The CDR3 DNA reads TGCGCCAGCAGCCAAAACGTGGTGGTCTCCGGGGAGCTGTTTTTT. Translation: CASSQNVVVSGELFF. The chain has TRBV4-1 and TRBJ2-2, with unresolved D. Germline V lookup: CDR1 MGHRA, CDR2 YSYEKL. This CDR3 has 15 amino acids. The V and J ends lost 2 bases and 6 bases respectively, with 13 bases between them.

This clone was found a few times. The J gene is TRBJ2-3, the V gene TRBV28; 8 bases agree with TRBD2. V was clipped by 7 bases and J by 4 bases; unmatched bases: 10. In germline, CDR1 is MDHEN, CDR2 SYDVKM. This CDR3 has 15 residues. The CDR3 region is CASTTPWRGADTQYF. The CDR3 DNA reads TGTGCCAGCACGACCCCCTGGCGGGGGGCAGATACGCAGTATTTT.

This clone was recorded a few times. The J gene is TRBJ2-2, the V gene TRBV18; weak D call: TRBD1 (6 bases). The CDR3 extends over 15 amino acids. The ends were cut back, 6 bases at V and 6 bases at J, with 17 bases in the middle. Germline CDR1 KGHSH, CDR2 LQKENI. CDR3 nucleotide sequence: TGTGCCAGCTCGCCATTGGACAGAATGCCCGGGGAGCTGTTTTTT. Its protein is CASSPLDRMPGELFF.

A few counts support this clone. The chain links TRBV25-1 to TRBJ2-1; a possible D gene is TRBD2 (5 bases). Germline values: CDR1 MGHDK, CDR2 SYGVNS. CDR3 length equals 15 residues. V gave up 4 bases and J gave up 4 bases, with 14 bases separating them. The CDR3: CASSGSGNPYNEQFF. In nucleotides, the CDR3 is TGTGCCAGCAGTGGAAGCGGCAACCCTTACAATGAGCAGTTCTTC.

V usage is TRBV29-1 and J usage is TRBJ2-1; 7 bases are a match to TRBD1. CDR3 length: 15 residues. V lost 2 bases, J lost 3 bases, and 7 bases stayed unmatched. Germline-derived CDR1 and CDR2 are SQVTM and ANQGSEA. The CDR3 sequence: CSVEHRGPDYNEQFF. The CDR3 region has the DNA TGCAGCGTTGAACACAGGGGCCCCGACTACAATGAGCAGTTCTTC.

The chain employs TRBV30 and TRBJ1-6; no clear D gene. V lost 3 bases and J 8 bases, leaving 20 bases between the germline ends. The CDR3 consists of 16 residues. Germline-derived CDR1 and CDR2 are GTSNPN and SVGIG (reference sequence). CDR3 nucleotide sequence: TGTGCCTGGAGCGCATCCCCCAACGGCCGGGATTCACCCCTCCACTTT. Amino acids: CAWSASPNGRDSPLHF.

There are a few counts of this clone. The J gene is TRBJ2-6, the V gene TRBV29-1; D could derive from TRBD1 or TRBD2 (5 bases each). The CDR3 consists of 14 residues. Germline loops: CDR1 SQVTM, CDR2 ANQGSEA. V lost 3 bases and J lost 4, with 10 bases in between. The chain's CDR3 is CSVEGPTGANVLTF. The DNA for the CDR3 is TGCAGCGTTGAGGGACCTACGGGGGCCAACGTCCTGACTTTC. The variable domain in full, completed from reference TRBV29-1 and TRBJ2-6, reads SAVISQKPSRDICQRGTSLTIQCQVDSQVTMMFWYRQQPGQSLTLIATANQGSEATYESGFVIDKFPISRPNLTFSTLTVSNMSPEDSSIYLCSVEGPTGANVLTFGAGSRLTVL.

The chain combines TRBV29-1 with TRBJ1-1; the D is unclear. Per germline, CDR1 SQVTM and CDR2 ANQGSEA. The CDR3 sequence is 12 residues long. V lost 6 bases, J lost 7 bases, and 15 bases lay in between. As DNA, the CDR3 is TGCAGCGTAAACAGTCGAACCGGTGAAGCTTTCTTT. This codes for CSVNSRTGEAFF.

This clone was recorded a few times. This chain links TRBV4-3 with TRBJ1-5, with D unresolved. This CDR3 has 13 residues. V lost 0 bases to trimming and J lost 9 bases, with 9 bases between them. Germline assignment: CDR1 LGHNA and CDR2 YSLEER. The CDR3 here is CASSQEGGSPQHF. CDR3 coding DNA: TGCGCCAGCAGCCAAGAAGGAGGGTCGCCCCAGCATTTT.

Only a few counts were recorded for this clone. This chain connects TRBV30 to TRBJ1-5; maybe TRBD1 (6 bases). V was cut by 0 bases and J by 0 bases, with 9 bases left in between. There are 15 residues in the CDR3. Germline lookup yields CDR1 GTSNPN and CDR2 SVGIG (reference sequence). CDR3 protein: CAWSVGGTSNQPQHF. The CDR3 DNA reads as TGTGCCTGGAGTGTAGGGGGGACTAGCAATCAGCCCCAGCATTTT.